This T cell receptor (beta chain) appears in the sequencing data of a study of shared clonotypes between healthy human individuals (dated by TCRdb to the early 2020s). With respect to the entire study: The cohort comprised two women and three men aged 18 to 49 years. Per donor, leukapheresis produced somewhere between about 0.94 and 9 billion PBMCs. To increase sequencing depth and limit assay-specific biases, TCR repertoire library preparation and sequencing were carried out by different laboratories using diverse techniques. Blood TCR repertoires of a handful of healthy adults were deeply sequenced to estimate repertoire size and the extent of clonotype sharing between individuals. Per donor, three plates each were used for CD4 naive and CD4 memory, two for CD8 naive, and one for CD8 memory.

To note about this clone: No antigen is known for it. No much larger clonotype is one base removed from it; base qualities were not supplied.

Overall study results and their limits: Higher generation probabilities were observed for clonotypes shared by all four sorted-subset donors than for non-shared clonotypes. Across four donors, 4.5% to 6.5% of naive CD4, approximately 3.6% of naive CD8, 2% to 2.5% of memory CD4, and under 0.45% of memory CD8 clonotypes were shared. Incomplete sequencing was indicated by rarefaction of sorted-subset datasets, despite the large sequencing depth. Sampling was restricted to blood, and TCR repertoires in tissues likely differ from the TCR repertoires found in blood. The genetic and exposure-history diversity represented was limited by the small number of donors. Pairwise subsampling led to the expectation that sequencing depth would affect the degree of clonotype sharing among donors. Naive subsets generally had larger estimated clonotype richness than memory subsets did.

TCR CDR3 regions were amplified from genomic DNA by multiplex PCR using the deep immunoSEQ assay. Genomic DNA extracted from each cell subset was distributed evenly over all wells of several immunoSEQ 96-well plates, and each plate served as one replicate. For sorted subsets, roughly 200 ng genomic DNA, equal to about 30,000 T cell genomes, was loaded into each replicate PCR. The purified libraries were quantified using a Qubit 3.0 fluorometer, sized with a Bioanalyzer 2100, and then quantified again using the KAPA Library Quantification kit. A separate single-read 150-cycle Illumina NextSeq 550 flow cell was used to sequence each immunoSEQ 96-well plate. The authors processed their data as follows. Because the immunoSEQ output included only junctional sequences and no quality scores, the filtering could not be the same as the filtering used for full-length reads. Sequences were annotated with PyIR, a Python wrapper for IgBLAST v1.9, using IMGT germline references to assign V/J genes and CDR3. Reads were removed for weak V/J assignments (E-value above 1e-6), missing CDR3, stop codons, out-of-frame junctions, or ambiguous translated residues. V3J clonotypes were defined by identical inferred V gene, J gene, and CDR3 amino acid sequence. The percentage overlap between two repertoires was calculated by dividing the number of shared unique clonotypes by the size of the smaller repertoire. Three approaches were used to assess repertoire richness: RTK rarefaction, the Chao1 estimator, and Recon v2.1 estimates of unobserved clonotypes. Generation probabilities for all TCRbeta clonotypes obtained by the gDNA method from four donors were computed using OLGA. The table comes from immuneACCESS by way of TCRdb, which keeps in-frame sequences with V and J called. Part of the clones is missing from these tables; in studies checked, under half for an unresolved V gene and the rest for unknown reasons. The V and J calls and clone size were taken over from that table, and D and trimming were inferred from the DNA. The sample includes fewer than 3 million clones, with roughly 90% observed a single time. The ten biggest clones cover 0.37% of the sample.

V and J are truncated by 4 bases and 1 base respectively, leaving an intervening sequence of 10 bases. The germline V gene encodes CDR1 MGHRA and CDR2 YSYEKL. Spanning cysteine to phenylalanine, the CDR3 consists of 14 amino acids. The only DNA kept is the CDR3, 42 bases in frame from the first base. Healthy HIV-negative adults with no recently reported acute infections or vaccinations were included as donors. All donors were Caucasian adults living in Nashville, Tennessee, USA. Magnetic negative selection was used to enrich CD4+ T cells, after which naive cells were positively selected on CD45RA and the negative fraction became the memory subset. Blood was obtained by leukapheresis, after which PBMCs were separated by Ficoll-Histopaque density gradient centrifugation and cryopreserved in liquid nitrogen vapor phase. Analytical flow cytometry was used to check the purity and quantity of each magnetically sorted T cell population. Genomic DNA was isolated from each sorted fraction and quantified by UV absorbance on a Nanodrop 2000c.

The chain is assembled from TRBV4-1 and TRBJ1-1; possibly the D gene is TRBD1, per 6 matching bases. Sequencing was carried out using naive CD4+ T cells from PBMCs. What this sample's cell subset or site label stands for: CD45RA+ positively selected. The receptor was isolated from a man between 18 and 35 years old in good health. Some clones in this sample may be carry-over from other donors' samples. The DNA sequence is TGCGCCAGCAGCCCCGACAGGACGAACACTGAAGCTTTCTTT. It codes for CASSPDRTNTEAFF.